The entry below gives a single T cell receptor beta chain sequence along with its context. The record originates from a study of cytomegalovirus exposure and HLA in healthy donors. Sequencing was performed with immunoSEQ multiplex PCR; in TCRdb, only in-frame clones are kept and a portion is missing. There are some 170,000 clones in the sample; approximately 86% occur only once, and less than 3% lies in the top ten. Trimming removed 5 bases at V and 1 base at J, with 13 bases between. Looked up from germline, CDR1 is LNHDA and CDR2 is SQIVND (reference sequence). This CDR3 is built from 15 residues. This TCR was sampled from a man younger than 35 in good health and CMV-seropositive. V and J are TRBV19 and TRBJ2-3; D perhaps matches TRBD2 (5 bases). Sequencing was carried out using PBMCs. DNA of the CDR3: TGTGCCAGTAGTTCCCATGGGAGTCGCACAGATACGCAGTATTTT. This gives the protein CASSSHGSRTDTQYF. The variable domain in full, completed from reference TRBV19 and TRBJ2-3, reads DGGITQSPKYLFRKEGQNVTLSCEQNLNHDAMYWYRQDPGQGLRLIYYSQIVNDFQKGDIAEGYSVSREKKESFPLTVTSAQKNPTAFYLCASSSHGSRTDTQYFGPGTRLTVL.